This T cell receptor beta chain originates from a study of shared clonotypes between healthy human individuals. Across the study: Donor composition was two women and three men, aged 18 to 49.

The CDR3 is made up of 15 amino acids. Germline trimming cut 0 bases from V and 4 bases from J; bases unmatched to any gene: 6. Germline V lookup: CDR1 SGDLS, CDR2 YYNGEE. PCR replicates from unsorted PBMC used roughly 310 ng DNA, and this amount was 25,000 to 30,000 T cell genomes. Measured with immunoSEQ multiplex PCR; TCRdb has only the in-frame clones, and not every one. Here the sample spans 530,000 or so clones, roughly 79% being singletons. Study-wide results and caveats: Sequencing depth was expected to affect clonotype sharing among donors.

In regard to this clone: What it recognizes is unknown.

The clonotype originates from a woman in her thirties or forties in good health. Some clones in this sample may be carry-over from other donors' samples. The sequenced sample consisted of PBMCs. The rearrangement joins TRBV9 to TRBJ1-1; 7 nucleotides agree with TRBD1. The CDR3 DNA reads TGTGCCAGCAGCGTAGCTCAGGGGGGCATCACTGAAGCTTTCTTT. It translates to CASSVAQGGITEAFF.